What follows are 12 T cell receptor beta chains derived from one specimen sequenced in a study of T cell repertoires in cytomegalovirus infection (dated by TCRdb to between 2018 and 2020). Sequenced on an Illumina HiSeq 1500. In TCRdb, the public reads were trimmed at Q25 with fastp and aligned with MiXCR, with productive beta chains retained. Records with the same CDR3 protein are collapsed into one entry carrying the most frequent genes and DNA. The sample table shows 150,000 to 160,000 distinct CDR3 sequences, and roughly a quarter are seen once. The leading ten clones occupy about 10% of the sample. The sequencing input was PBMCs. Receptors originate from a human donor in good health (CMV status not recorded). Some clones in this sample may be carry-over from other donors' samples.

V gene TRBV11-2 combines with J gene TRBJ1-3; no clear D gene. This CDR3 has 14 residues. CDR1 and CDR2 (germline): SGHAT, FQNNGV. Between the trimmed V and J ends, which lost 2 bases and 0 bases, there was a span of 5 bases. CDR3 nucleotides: TGTGCCAGCAGCTTATTACTCTCTGGAAACACCATATATTTT. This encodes CASSLLLSGNTIYF. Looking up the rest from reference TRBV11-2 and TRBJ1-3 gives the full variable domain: EAGVAQSPRYKIIEKRQSVAFWCNPISGHATLYWYQQILGQGPKLLIQFQNNGVVDDSQLPKDRFSAERLKGVDSTLKIQPAKLEDSAVYLCASSLLLSGNTIYFGEGSWLTVV.

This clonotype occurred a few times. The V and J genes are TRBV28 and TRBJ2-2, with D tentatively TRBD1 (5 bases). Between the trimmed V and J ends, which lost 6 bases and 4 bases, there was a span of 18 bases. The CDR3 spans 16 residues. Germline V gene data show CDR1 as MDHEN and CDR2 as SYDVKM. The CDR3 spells CASSTDGRVVTGELFF. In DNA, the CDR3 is TGTGCCAGCAGCACCGACGGCAGGGTGGTCACCGGGGAGCTGTTTTTT.

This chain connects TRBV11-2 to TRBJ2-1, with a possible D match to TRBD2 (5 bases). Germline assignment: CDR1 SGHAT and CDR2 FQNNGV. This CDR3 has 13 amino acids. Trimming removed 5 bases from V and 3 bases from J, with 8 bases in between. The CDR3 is CASSQLDYNEQFF. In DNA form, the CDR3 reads TGTGCCAGCAGCCAACTAGACTACAATGAGCAGTTCTTC.

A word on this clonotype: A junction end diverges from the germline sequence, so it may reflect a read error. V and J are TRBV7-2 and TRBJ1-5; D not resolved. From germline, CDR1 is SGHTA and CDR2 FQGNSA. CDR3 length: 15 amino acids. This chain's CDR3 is CASSPFDGSNQPQHF. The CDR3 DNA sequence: TGTGCCAGCAGCCCTTTTGACGGAAGTAATCAGCCGCAGCATTTT.

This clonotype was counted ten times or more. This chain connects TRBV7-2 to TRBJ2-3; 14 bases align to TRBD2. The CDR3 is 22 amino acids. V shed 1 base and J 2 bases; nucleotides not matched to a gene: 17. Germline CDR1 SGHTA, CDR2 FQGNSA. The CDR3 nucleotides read TGTGCCAGCAGCTTAGGGCAGGGGGGACTAGCGGGAGAAGGGGCACCCACAGATACGCAGTATTTT. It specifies CASSLGQGGLAGEGAPTDTQYF.

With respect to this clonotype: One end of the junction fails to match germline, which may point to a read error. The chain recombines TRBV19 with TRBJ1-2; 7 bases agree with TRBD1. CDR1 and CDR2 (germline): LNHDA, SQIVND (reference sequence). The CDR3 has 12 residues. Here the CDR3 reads CVSEGTEVGYTF. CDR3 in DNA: TGTGTCAGTGAGGGGACAGAAGTTGGCTACACCTTC.

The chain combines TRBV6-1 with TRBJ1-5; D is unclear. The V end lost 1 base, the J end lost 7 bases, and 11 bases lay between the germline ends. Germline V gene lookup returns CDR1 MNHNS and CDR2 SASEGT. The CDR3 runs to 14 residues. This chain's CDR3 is CASSEGRSRQPQHF. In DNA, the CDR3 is TGTGCCAGCAGTGAAGGAAGATCGCGGCAGCCCCAGCATTTT.

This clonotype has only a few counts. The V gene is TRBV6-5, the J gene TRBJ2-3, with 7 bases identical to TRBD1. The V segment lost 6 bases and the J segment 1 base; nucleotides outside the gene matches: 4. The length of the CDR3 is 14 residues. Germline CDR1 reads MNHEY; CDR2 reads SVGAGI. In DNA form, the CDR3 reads TGTGCCAGCAGGAGAACAGGGGGCACAGATACGCAGTATTTT. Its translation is CASRRTGGTDTQYF.

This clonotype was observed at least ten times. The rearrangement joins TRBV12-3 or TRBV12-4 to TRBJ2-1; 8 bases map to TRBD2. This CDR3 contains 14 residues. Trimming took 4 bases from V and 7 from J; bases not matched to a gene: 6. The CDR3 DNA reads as TGTGCCAGCAGTTACGGGGGGGCTCAGAATGAGCAGTTCTTC. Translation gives CASSYGGAQNEQFF.

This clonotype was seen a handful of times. CDR3 bases: TGTGCCAGCAGCCCGGGGCTACTAGCCTCCTCTGGGGCCAACGTCCTGACTTTC. Protein: CASSPGLLASSGANVLTF. This chain uses TRBV5-8 with TRBJ2-6; D is perhaps TRBD2 (6 bases). The CDR3 contains 18 residues. V shed 4 bases and J shed 0 bases, with 17 bases lying between them. Germline V gives CDR1 SGHTS, CDR2 YDEGEE.

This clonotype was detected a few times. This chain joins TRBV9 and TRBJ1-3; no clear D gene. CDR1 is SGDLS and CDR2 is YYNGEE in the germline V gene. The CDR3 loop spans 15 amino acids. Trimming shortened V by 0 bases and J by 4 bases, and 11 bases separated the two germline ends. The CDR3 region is CASSVADRPGNTIYF. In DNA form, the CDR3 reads TGTGCCAGCAGCGTAGCGGACCGTCCCGGAAACACCATATATTTT.

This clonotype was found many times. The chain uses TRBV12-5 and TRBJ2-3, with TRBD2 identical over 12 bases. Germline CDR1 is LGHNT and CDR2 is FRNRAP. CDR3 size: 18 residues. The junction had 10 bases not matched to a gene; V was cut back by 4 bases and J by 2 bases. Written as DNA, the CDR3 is TGTGCTAGTGGTTCCTCTAGACGGACTAGCGGGGTCACAGATACGCAGTATTTT. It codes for CASGSSRRTSGVTDTQYF. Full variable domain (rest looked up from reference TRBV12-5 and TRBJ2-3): DARVTQTPRHKVTEMGQEVTMRCQPILGHNTVFWYRQTMMQGLELLAYFRNRAPLDDSGMPKDRFSAEMPDATLATLKIQPSEPRDSAVYFCASGSSRRTSGVTDTQYFGPGTRLTVL.